The subject of this entry is one TCR beta chain. Its matching antigen is unknown. The CDR3 length is 17 residues. The junction had 8 bases not matched to a gene; V was cut back by 1 base and J by 4 bases. The germline CDR1 and CDR2 sequences are SGHRS and YFSETQ. This record belongs to a study of cytomegalovirus exposure and HLA in healthy donors. Study findings and constraints: TCR beta chain V- and J-gene trimming was linked, in a later analysis, to a missense variant in DCLRE1C. A likely sequencing artifact accounted for one observed cluster of highly shared sequence variants.

The primer mix had 60 Vbeta and 13 Jbeta primers. Produced via immunoSEQ multiplex PCR; TCRdb's table is partial and in-frame only. The profile shows approximately 38,000 clones, 80% to 90% of them singletons. Donors sampled were nominally healthy, though unrecorded immune exposures were likely. V usage is TRBV5-1 and J usage is TRBJ2-5; TRBD1 aligns across 12 bases. The receptor's source is a woman between 18 and 29 years old in good health and CMV-seronegative. Input material: PBMCs. The CDR3 sequence is CASSLLGGQGAIETQYF. CDR3 DNA: TGCGCCAGCAGCTTGTTAGGGGGACAGGGGGCCATAGAGACCCAGTACTTC.